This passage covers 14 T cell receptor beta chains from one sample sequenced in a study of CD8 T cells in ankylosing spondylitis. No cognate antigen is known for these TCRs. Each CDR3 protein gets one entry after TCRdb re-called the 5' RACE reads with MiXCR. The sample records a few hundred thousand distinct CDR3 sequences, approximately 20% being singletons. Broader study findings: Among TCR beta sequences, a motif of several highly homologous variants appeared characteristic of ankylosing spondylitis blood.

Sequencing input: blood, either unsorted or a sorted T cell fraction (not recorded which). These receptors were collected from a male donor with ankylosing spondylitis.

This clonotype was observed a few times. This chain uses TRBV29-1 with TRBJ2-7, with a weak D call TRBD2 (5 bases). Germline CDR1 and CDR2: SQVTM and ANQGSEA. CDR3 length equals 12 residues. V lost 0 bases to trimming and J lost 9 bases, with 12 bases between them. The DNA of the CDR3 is TGCAGCGTTGAAGATGGGGAACGGGGGCAGTACTTC. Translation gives CSVEDGERGQYF.

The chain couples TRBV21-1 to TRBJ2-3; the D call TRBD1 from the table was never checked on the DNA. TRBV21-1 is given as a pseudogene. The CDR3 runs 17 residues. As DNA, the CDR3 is TGTGCCAGCAGCGCCCTCCGGGACCCAGGAACGGCAGATACGCAGTATTTT. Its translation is CASSALRDPGTADTQYF.

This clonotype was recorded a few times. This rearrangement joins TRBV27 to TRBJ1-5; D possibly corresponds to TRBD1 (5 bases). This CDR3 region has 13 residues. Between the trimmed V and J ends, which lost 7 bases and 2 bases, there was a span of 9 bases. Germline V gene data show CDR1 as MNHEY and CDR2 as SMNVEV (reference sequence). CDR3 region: CASTTGRNQPQHF. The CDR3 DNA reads TGTGCCAGCACAACAGGACGCAATCAGCCCCAGCATTTT.

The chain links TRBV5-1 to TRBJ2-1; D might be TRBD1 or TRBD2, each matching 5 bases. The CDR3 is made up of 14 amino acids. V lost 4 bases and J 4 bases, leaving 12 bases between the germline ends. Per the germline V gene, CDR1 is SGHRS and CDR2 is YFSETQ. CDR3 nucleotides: TGCGCCAGCAGCGGGGGAGTTGGTTACAATGAGCAGTTCTTC. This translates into CASSGGVGYNEQFF. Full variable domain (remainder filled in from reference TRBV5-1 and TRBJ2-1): KAGVTQTPRYLIKTRGQQVTLSCSPISGHRSVSWYQQTPGQGLQFLFEYFSETQRNKGNFPGRFSGRQFSNSRSEMNVSTLELGDSALYLCASSGGVGYNEQFFGPGTRLTVL.

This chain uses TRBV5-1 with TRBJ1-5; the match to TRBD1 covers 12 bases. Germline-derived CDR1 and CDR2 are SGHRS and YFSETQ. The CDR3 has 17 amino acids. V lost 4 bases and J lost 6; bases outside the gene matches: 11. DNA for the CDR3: TGCGCCAGCAGCAGCGGCCCGGGACAGGGGGCGAGTCAGCCCCAGCATTTT. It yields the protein CASSSGPGQGASQPQHF.

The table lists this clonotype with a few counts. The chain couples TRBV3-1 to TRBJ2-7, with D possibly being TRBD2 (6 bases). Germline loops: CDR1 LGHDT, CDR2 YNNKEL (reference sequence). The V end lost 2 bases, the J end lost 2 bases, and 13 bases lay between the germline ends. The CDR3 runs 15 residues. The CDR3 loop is CASSQNPGEAYEQYF. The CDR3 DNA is TGTGCCAGCAGCCAAAATCCGGGAGAAGCCTACGAGCAGTACTTC.

CDR3 sequence (DNA): TGTGCCAGCAGTTTTGAAATTAGCGTGAACACCGGGGAGCTGTTTTTT. This translates into CASSFEISVNTGELFF. J is TRBJ2-2 and V is TRBV12-3 or TRBV12-4; D possibly corresponds to TRBD2 (5 bases). V was clipped by 3 bases and J by 1 base, with 12 bases between them. The CDR3 runs 16 residues.

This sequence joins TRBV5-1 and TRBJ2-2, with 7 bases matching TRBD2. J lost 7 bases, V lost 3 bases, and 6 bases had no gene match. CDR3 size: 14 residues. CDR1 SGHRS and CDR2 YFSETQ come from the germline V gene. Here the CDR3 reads CASSSRELGGELFF. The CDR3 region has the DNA TGCGCCAGCAGCTCGCGGGAGCTTGGCGGGGAGCTGTTTTTT.

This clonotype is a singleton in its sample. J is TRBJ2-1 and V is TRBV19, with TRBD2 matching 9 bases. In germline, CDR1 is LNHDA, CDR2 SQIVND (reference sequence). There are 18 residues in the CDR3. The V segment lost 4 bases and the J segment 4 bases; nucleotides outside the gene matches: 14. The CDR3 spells CASSRVLAGSGVYNEQFF. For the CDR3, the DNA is TGTGCCAGTAGTAGGGTTCTAGCGGGGTCGGGGGTTTACAATGAGCAGTTCTTC. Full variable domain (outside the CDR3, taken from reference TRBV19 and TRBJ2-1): DGGITQSPKYLFRKEGQNVTLSCEQNLNHDAMYWYRQDPGQGLRLIYYSQIVNDFQKGDIAEGYSVSREKKESFPLTVTSAQKNPTAFYLCASSRVLAGSGVYNEQFFGPGTRLTVL.

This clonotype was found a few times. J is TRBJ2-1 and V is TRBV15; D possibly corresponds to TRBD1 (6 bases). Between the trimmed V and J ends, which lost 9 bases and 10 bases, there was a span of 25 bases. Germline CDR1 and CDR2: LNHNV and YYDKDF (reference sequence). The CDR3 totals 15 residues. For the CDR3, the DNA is TGTGCCACTAAGGCCTCATACGAGGGGGTATGGGAGCAGTTCTTC. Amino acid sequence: CATKASYEGVWEQFF. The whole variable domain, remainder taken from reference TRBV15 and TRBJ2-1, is DAMVIQNPRYQVTQFGKPVTLSCSQTLNHNVMYWYQQKSSQAPKLLFHYYDKDFNNEADTPDNFQSRRPNTSFCFLDIRSPGLGDTAMYLCATKASYEGVWEQFFGPGTRLTVL.

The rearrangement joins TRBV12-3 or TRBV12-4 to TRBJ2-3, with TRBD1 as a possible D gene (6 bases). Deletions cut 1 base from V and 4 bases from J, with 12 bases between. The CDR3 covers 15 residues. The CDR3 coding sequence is TGTGCCAGCAGTTTAGGGACAGTTCCTTCAGATACGCAGTATTTT. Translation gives CASSLGTVPSDTQYF.

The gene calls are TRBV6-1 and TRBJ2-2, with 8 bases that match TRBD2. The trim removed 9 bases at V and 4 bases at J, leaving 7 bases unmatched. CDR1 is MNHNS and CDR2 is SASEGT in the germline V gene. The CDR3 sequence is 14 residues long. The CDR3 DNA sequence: TGTGCCAGTCTTACTAGCGGTTCCACCGGGGAGCTGTTTTTT. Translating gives CASLTSGSTGELFF.

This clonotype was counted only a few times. DNA for the CDR3: TGTGCCAGCAGCTTAGTGGAGGAATTCGGTGGCTACACCTTC. Translated: CASSLVEEFGGYTF. The chain uses TRBV7-2 and TRBJ1-2, with no clear D. The CDR3 sequence is 14 residues long. V lost 1 base, J lost 7 bases, and 13 bases lay in between. CDR1 and CDR2 (germline): SGHTA, FQGNSA. The whole variable domain, remainder taken from reference TRBV7-2 and TRBJ1-2, is GAGVSQSPSNKVTEKGKDVELRCDPISGHTALYWYRQSLGQGLEFLIYFQGNSAPDKSGLPSDRFSAERTGGSVSTLTIQRTQQEDSAVYLCASSLVEEFGGYTFGSGTRLTVV.

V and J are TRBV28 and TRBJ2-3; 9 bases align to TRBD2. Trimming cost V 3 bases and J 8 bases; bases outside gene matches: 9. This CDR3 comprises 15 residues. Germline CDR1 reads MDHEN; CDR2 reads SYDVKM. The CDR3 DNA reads TGTGCCAGCAGTTTTGGGGGTAGCGGGAGAGGTACGCAGTATTTT. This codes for CASSFGGSGRGTQYF.